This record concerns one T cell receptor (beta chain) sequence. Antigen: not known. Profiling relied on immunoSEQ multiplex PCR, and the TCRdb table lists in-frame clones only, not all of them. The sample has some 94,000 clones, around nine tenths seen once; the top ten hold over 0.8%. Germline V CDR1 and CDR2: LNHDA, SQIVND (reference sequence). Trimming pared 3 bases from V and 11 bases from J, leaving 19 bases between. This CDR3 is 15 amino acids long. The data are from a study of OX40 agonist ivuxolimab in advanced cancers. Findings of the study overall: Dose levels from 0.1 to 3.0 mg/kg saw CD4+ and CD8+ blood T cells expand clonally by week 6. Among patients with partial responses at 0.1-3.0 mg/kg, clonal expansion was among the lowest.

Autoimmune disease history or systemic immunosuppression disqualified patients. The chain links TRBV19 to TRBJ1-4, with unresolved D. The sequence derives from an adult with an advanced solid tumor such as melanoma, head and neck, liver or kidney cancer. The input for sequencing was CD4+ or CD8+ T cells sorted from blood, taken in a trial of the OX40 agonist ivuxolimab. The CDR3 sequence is CASSISGSGLEKLFF. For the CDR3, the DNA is TGTGCCAGTAGTATTAGTGGGTCAGGATTGGAGAAACTGTTTTTT.